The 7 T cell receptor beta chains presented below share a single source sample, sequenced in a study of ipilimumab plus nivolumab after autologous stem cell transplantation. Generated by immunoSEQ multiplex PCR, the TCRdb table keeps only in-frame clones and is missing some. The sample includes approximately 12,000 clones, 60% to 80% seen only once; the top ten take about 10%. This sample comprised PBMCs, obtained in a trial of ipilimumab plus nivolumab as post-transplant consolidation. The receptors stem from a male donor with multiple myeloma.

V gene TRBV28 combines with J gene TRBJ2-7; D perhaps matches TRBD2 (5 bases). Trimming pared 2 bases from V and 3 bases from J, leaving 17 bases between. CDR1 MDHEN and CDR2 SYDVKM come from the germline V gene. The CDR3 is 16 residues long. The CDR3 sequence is CASSLGVGRLRYEQYF. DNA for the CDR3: TGTGCCAGCAGTTTAGGGGTGGGGAGACTCCGCTACGAGCAGTACTTC.

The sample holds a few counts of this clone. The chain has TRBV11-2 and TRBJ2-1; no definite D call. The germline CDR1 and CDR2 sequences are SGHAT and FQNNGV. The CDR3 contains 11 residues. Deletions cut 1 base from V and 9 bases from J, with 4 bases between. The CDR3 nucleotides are TGTGCCAGCAGCTTAGCCCTTGAGCAGTTCTTC. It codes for CASSLALEQFF.

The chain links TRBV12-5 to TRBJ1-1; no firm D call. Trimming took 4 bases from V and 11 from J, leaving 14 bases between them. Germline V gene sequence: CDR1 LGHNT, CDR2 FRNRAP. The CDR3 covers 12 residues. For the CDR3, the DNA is TGTGCTAGTGGTTACCTCGAAGGGTTGGCTTTCTTT. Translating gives CASGYLEGLAFF. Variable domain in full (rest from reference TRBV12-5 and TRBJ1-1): DARVTQTPRHKVTEMGQEVTMRCQPILGHNTVFWYRQTMMQGLELLAYFRNRAPLDDSGMPKDRFSAEMPDATLATLKIQPSEPRDSAVYFCASGYLEGLAFFGQGTRLTVV.

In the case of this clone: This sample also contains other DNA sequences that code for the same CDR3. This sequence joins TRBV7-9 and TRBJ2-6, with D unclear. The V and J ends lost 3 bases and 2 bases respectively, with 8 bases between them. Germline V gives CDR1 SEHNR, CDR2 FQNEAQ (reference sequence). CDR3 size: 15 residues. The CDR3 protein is CASSLAHAGANVLTF. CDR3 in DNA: TGTGCCAGCAGCTTGGCCCACGCTGGGGCCAACGTCCTGACTTTC. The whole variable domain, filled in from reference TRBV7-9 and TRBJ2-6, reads DTGVSQNPRHKITKRGQNVTFRCDPISEHNRLYWYRQTLGQGPEFLTYFQNEAQLEKSRLLSDRFSAERPKGSFSTLEIQRTEQGDSAMYLCASSLAHAGANVLTFGAGSRLTVL.

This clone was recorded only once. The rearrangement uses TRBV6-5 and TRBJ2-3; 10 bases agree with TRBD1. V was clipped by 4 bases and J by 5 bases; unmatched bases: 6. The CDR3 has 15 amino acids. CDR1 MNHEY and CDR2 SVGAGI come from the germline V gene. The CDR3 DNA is TGTGCCAGCAGTTCACGGGACAGGGGTATAGATACGCAGTATTTT. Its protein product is CASSSRDRGIDTQYF.

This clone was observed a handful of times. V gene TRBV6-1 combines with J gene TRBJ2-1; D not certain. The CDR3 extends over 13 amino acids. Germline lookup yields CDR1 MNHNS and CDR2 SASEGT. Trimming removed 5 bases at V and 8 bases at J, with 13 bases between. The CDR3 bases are TGTGCCAGCAGTCTATCCCCAAAATATGAGCAGTTCTTC. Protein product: CASSLSPKYEQFF.

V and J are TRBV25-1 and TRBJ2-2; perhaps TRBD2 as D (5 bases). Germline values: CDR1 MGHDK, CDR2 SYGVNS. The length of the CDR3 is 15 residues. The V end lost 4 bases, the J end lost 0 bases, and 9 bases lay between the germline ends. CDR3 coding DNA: TGTGCCAGCAGTGGTTGGACTCCGAACACCGGGGAGCTGTTTTTT. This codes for CASSGWTPNTGELFF.